A single sample is the source of the 29 T cell receptor beta chains below, sequenced in a study of blood T cell repertoires in COVID-19. TCRdb's table, derived via immunoSEQ multiplex PCR, lists solely in-frame clones and lacks some. The sample lists 70,000 or so clones, around 90% occurring once. The sequenced material came from peripheral blood. The receptors come from a woman of 80 years or more with active or convalescent COVID-19.

The table lists this clone with a count of one. The chain uses TRBV18 and TRBJ2-7; 8 positions agree with TRBD1. The CDR3 length is 13 residues. J was trimmed by 5 bases and V by 3 bases; bases with no gene match: 3. Germline values: CDR1 KGHSH, CDR2 LQKENI. CDR3: CASSPSGGHEQYF. As DNA, the CDR3 is TGTGCCAGCTCACCGTCAGGGGGCCACGAGCAGTACTTC.

The J gene is TRBJ1-6, the V gene TRBV19; the D is unclear. CDR3 length: 14 residues. The V gene's germline CDR1 is LNHDA and CDR2 SQIVND (reference sequence). The V end was cut by 2 bases, the J end by 5 bases, with 7 bases between. DNA of the CDR3: TGTGCCAGTAGTATACAGACTGATAATTCACCCCTCCACTTT. This encodes CASSIQTDNSPLHF.

The gene calls are TRBV7-2 and TRBJ2-7; a weak D match, TRBD2 (6 bases). V lost 5 bases and J lost 2, with 19 bases in between. Germline V CDR1 and CDR2: SGHTA, FQGNSA. CDR3 size: 16 residues. DNA of the CDR3: TGTGCCAGCAGCATAGGGCTTTGGGACTCAGCCTACGAGCAGTACTTC. Protein: CASSIGLWDSAYEQYF.

The chain uses TRBV27 and TRBJ2-7, with 7 bases fitting TRBD1. The CDR3 extends over 16 amino acids. V shed 6 bases, J shed 1 base, and the junction held 12 bases outside the gene matches. Germline CDR1 MNHEY, CDR2 SMNVEV (reference sequence). The CDR3: CASRKSGTEESYEQYF. As DNA, the CDR3 is TGTGCCAGCAGGAAATCCGGGACAGAAGAATCCTACGAGCAGTACTTC.

This chain links TRBV7-9 with TRBJ2-3; D may be TRBD2 (7 bases). V gave up 4 bases and J gave up 4 bases, with 12 bases separating them. The CDR3 spans 14 residues. The germline V gene has CDR1 SEHNR and CDR2 FQNEAQ (reference sequence). In nucleotides, the CDR3 is TGTGCCAGCAGCTCGGGGGGCGGAGCAGATACGCAGTATTTT. Encoded protein: CASSSGGGADTQYF.

The J gene is TRBJ1-6, the V gene TRBV2, with D uncertain. V was clipped by 7 bases and J by 10 bases, with 14 bases between them. Looked up from germline, CDR1 is SNHLY and CDR2 is FYNNEI. The CDR3 runs 13 residues. The CDR3 nucleotides are TGTGCCAGCATCCCCTTGGTGAGGTCACCCCTCCACTTT. Translation: CASIPLVRSPLHF.

This rearrangement joins TRBV4-3 to TRBJ1-1; 7 positions match TRBD1. V shed 4 bases, J shed 7 bases, and the junction held 9 bases outside the gene matches. Germline CDR1 LGHNA, CDR2 YSLEER. The CDR3 has 14 residues. As DNA, the CDR3 is TGCGCCAGCAGCCCCCAAGGGGGCTCCTATGAAGCTTTCTTT. This codes for CASSPQGGSYEAFF.

The chain combines TRBV5-4 with TRBJ2-2, with D tentatively TRBD1 (6 bases). Between the trimmed V and J ends, which lost 6 bases and 0 bases, there was a span of 12 bases. CDR1 is SGHNT, CDR2 YYREEE, per germline (reference sequence). The CDR3 has 15 amino acids. DNA for the CDR3: TGTGCCAGCAATGAACCAGGGGCGAACACCGGGGAGCTGTTTTTT. This translates into CASNEPGANTGELFF.

This clone was detected once. The J gene is TRBJ1-1, the V gene TRBV20-1; unclear D gene. The CDR3 contains 11 residues. The germline gives CDR1 DFQATT, CDR2 SNEGSKA (reference sequence). V lost 6 bases and J lost 6, with 11 bases in between. The CDR3: CSARTPAEAFF. The DNA of the CDR3 is TGCAGTGCAAGGACTCCAGCTGAAGCTTTCTTT.

The chain couples TRBV2 to TRBJ1-2, with D perhaps matching TRBD1 (5 bases). V was pared by 6 bases and J by 1 base, with 12 bases between. This CDR3 region has 14 residues. From germline, CDR1 is SNHLY and CDR2 FYNNEI. The CDR3 loop is CASSAGGVNYGYTF. CDR3 sequence (DNA): TGTGCCAGCAGCGCCGGGGGAGTTAACTATGGCTACACCTTC. Combining the CDR3 with reference TRBV2 and TRBJ1-2 gives the whole variable domain EPEVTQTPSHQVTQMGQEVILRCVPISNHLYFYWYRQILGQKVEFLVSFYNNEISEKSEIFDDQFSVERPDGSNFTLKIRSTKLEDSAMYFCASSAGGVNYGYTFGSGTRLTVV.

The genes are TRBV7-2 and TRBJ2-7, with 7 bases that match TRBD2. The junction had 8 bases not matched to a gene; V was cut back by 2 bases and J by 1 base. This CDR3 region has 16 residues. Per the germline V gene, CDR1 is SGHTA and CDR2 is FQGNSA. CDR3 amino acids: CASSLIFGGLSYEQYF. DNA for the CDR3: TGTGCCAGCAGCTTAATATTCGGGGGGTTATCCTACGAGCAGTACTTC.

J is TRBJ1-6 and V is TRBV6-5, with D maybe TRBD1 (5 bases). Germline CDR1 and CDR2: MNHEY and SVGAGI. The CDR3 has 12 amino acids. V was clipped by 8 bases and J by 8 bases, with 10 bases between them. The CDR3 nucleotides read TGTGCCAGCGGGAAAGGGGATTCACCCCTCCACTTT. Encoded protein: CASGKGDSPLHF.

This chain's CDR3 is CAWGRARYGYTF. The DNA for the CDR3 is TGTGCCTGGGGGAGGGCACGATATGGCTACACCTTC. The V and J genes are TRBV30 and TRBJ1-2; D remains ambiguous. The germline CDR1 and CDR2 sequences are GTSNPN and SVGIG (reference sequence). V shed 5 bases and J shed 5 bases, with 12 bases lying between them. This CDR3 region has 12 residues. The full variable domain, its missing parts supplied by reference TRBV30 and TRBJ1-2, is SQTIHQWPATLVQPVGSPLSLECTVEGTSNPNLYWYRQAAGRGLQLLFYSVGIGQISSEVPQNLSASRPQDRQFILSSKKLLLSDSGFYLCAWGRARYGYTFGSGTRLTVV.

The chain joins TRBV29-1 to TRBJ2-1; 11 nucleotides line up with TRBD2. This CDR3 contains 13 residues. Germline values: CDR1 SQVTM, CDR2 ANQGSEA. Trimming took 7 bases from V and 9 from J; bases not matched to a gene: 8. This chain's CDR3 is CSDISGGAGEQFF. CDR3 sequence (DNA): TGCAGCGATATTAGCGGGGGGGCGGGTGAGCAGTTCTTC.

The chain employs TRBV11-2 and TRBJ1-6; 9 positions agree with TRBD1. This CDR3 region has 16 residues. Germline V gene data show CDR1 as SGHAT and CDR2 as FQNNGV. V trimming: 3 bases; J trimming: 5 bases; junction bases outside the gene matches: 5. CDR3 protein: CASSFPTGGNNSPLHF. In DNA form, the CDR3 reads TGTGCCAGCAGCTTTCCGACAGGGGGTAATAATTCACCCCTCCACTTT.

The V gene is TRBV3-1 (or the pseudogene TRBV3-2), the J gene TRBJ1-5; the D is unclear. Trimming took off 4 bases at V and 0 bases at J, with 7 bases between the two ends. Germline-derived CDR1 and CDR2 are LGHDT and YNNKEL (reference sequence). There are 14 residues in the CDR3. The CDR3 coding sequence is TGTGCCAGCAGCCCCCCCTATAGCAATCAGCCCCAGCATTTT. It specifies CASSPPYSNQPQHF.

CDR3 sequence (DNA): TGTGCCAGCAGCTCTTTAGCGGGGCCCACGACTGGGGAGCTGTTTTTT. As protein: CASSSLAGPTTGELFF. The chain uses TRBV7-9 and TRBJ2-2, with 8 bases lining up with TRBD2. This CDR3 has 16 amino acids. After removal of 4 bases from V and 8 bases from J, the junction contained 12 bases not matched to a gene. Germline CDR1 is SEHNR and CDR2 is FQNEAQ (reference sequence).

This clone was seen once. The chain combines TRBV5-1 with TRBJ1-1, with D maybe TRBD1 (5 bases). Germline V lookup: CDR1 SGHRS, CDR2 YFSETQ. This CDR3 contains 14 residues. With 4 bases removed from V and 7 bases from J, the gap between germline ends came to 17 bases. CDR3: CASSPGGGVLEAFF. DNA for the CDR3: TGCGCCAGCAGCCCGGGGGGAGGGGTGCTTGAAGCTTTCTTT. The full variable domain, in which reference TRBV5-1 and TRBJ1-1 provide the parts outside the CDR3, is KAGVTQTPRYLIKTRGQQVTLSCSPISGHRSVSWYQQTPGQGLQFLFEYFSETQRNKGNFPGRFSGRQFSNSRSEMNVSTLELGDSALYLCASSPGGGVLEAFFGQGTRLTVV.

As DNA, the CDR3 is TGTGCCAGTAAAACGGGACAAGGTGTATCGAACACTGAAGCTTTCTTT. This sequence encodes CASKTGQGVSNTEAFF. V is TRBV19 and J is TRBJ1-1; maybe TRBD1 (6 bases). V lost 7 bases and J lost 1, with 19 bases in between. Germline CDR1 reads LNHDA; CDR2 reads SQIVND (reference sequence). The CDR3 has 16 residues.

Here the CDR3 reads CASSQAPLNRPQHF. The CDR3, as DNA: TGCGCCAGCAGCCAAGCCCCGTTGAACAGGCCCCAGCATTTT. This chain uses TRBV4-3 with TRBJ1-5; no firm D call. Trimming cost V 1 base and J 9 bases, with 13 bases left between them. This CDR3 contains 14 residues. Germline V CDR1 and CDR2: LGHNA, YSLEER.

The chain is built from TRBV5-4 and TRBJ2-5, with 12 bases identical to TRBD2. Looked up from germline, CDR1 is SGHNT and CDR2 is YYREEE (reference sequence). The CDR3 spans 14 residues. V trimming: 4 bases; J trimming: 5 bases; junction bases outside the gene matches: 3. The CDR3 nucleotides read TGTGCCAGCAGCGTAGGGACTAGCGGGGAGACCCAGTACTTC. Protein: CASSVGTSGETQYF.

The chain has TRBV16 and TRBJ2-1; 7 bases agree with TRBD2. Germline V lookup: CDR1 KGHSY, CDR2 FQNENV. This CDR3 has 15 residues. V lost 4 bases and J lost 2; bases outside the gene matches: 5. CDR3 sequence reads: CASSLLALTYNEQFF. The DNA of the CDR3 is TGTGCCAGCAGCCTACTAGCGCTGACCTACAATGAGCAGTTCTTC.

The chain links TRBV5-1 to TRBJ2-5, with 7 nucleotides matching TRBD2. The V and J ends lost 4 bases and 2 bases, in that order; junction bases with no gene match: 2. CDR3 length: 13 amino acids. Germline loops: CDR1 SGHRS, CDR2 YFSETQ. Written as DNA, the CDR3 is TGCGCCAGCAGCCAAGCGGGGCAAGAGACCCAGTACTTC. Encoded protein: CASSQAGQETQYF. The whole variable domain, filled in from reference TRBV5-1 and TRBJ2-5, reads KAGVTQTPRYLIKTRGQQVTLSCSPISGHRSVSWYQQTPGQGLQFLFEYFSETQRNKGNFPGRFSGRQFSNSRSEMNVSTLELGDSALYLCASSQAGQETQYFGPGTRLLVL.

The J gene is TRBJ1-4, the V gene TRBV28; TRBD1 matches 7 bases. CDR3 length equals 13 residues. The germline gives CDR1 MDHEN, CDR2 SYDVKM. V shed 5 bases, J shed 6 bases, and the junction held 3 bases outside the gene matches. The CDR3 region is CASSQTGDEKLFF. The CDR3, as DNA: TGTGCCAGCAGTCAAACAGGGGATGAAAAACTGTTTTTT.

The V gene is TRBV9, the J gene TRBJ2-5; 8 positions agree with TRBD1. Trimming took 0 bases from V and 2 from J; bases not matched to a gene: 3. CDR1 is SGDLS, CDR2 YYNGEE, per germline. The CDR3 runs to 15 residues. CDR3 sequence (DNA): TGTGCCAGCAGCGTAGCAGGGGGCTCGCAAGAGACCCAGTACTTC. It yields the protein CASSVAGGSQETQYF.

This chain joins TRBV21-1 and TRBJ1-4; the table's D call, TRBD1, has no DNA check behind it. TRBV21-1 is a pseudogene. CDR3 length equals 17 residues. Here the CDR3 reads CARDADRGYTRNEKLFF. The CDR3 nucleotides read TGTGCCAGGGACGCAGACAGGGGCTACACCCGTAATGAAAAACTGTTTTTT.

The J gene is TRBJ2-7, the V gene TRBV12-2; the table's D call TRBD2 went unverified against the DNA. TRBV12-2 constitutes a pseudogene. The CDR3 extends over 16 amino acids. In nucleotides, the CDR3 is TGTGCAAGTCGCTTAGCCCGTGGGGAGCCTTCCTACGAGCAGTACTTC. Translation gives CASRLARGEPSYEQYF.

Only a few counts were recorded for this clone. At one boundary the junction diverges from the germline segment, which might be a read error. The V gene is TRBV20-1, the J gene TRBJ1-1, with D possibly being TRBD1 (5 bases). Germline V CDR1 and CDR2: DFQATT, SNEGSKA (reference sequence). This CDR3 is 10 amino acids long. As DNA, the CDR3 is TGCAGTGCCAACCGACAGACGGAGGGATTT. This translates into CSANRQTEGF.

The chain has TRBV5-1 and TRBJ2-5, with 16 positions matching TRBD2. The V gene's germline CDR1 is SGHRS and CDR2 YFSETQ. Losses at the gene ends were 2 bases for V and 5 bases for J; bases not matched to a gene: 9. The CDR3 contains 18 residues. CDR3 DNA: TGCGCCAGCAGCTTCCTGGGACTAGCGGGGGGGCCGGATGAGACCCAGTACTTC. Amino acids: CASSFLGLAGGPDETQYF.